This T cell receptor beta chain is from a study of T cell responses to AZD1222 COVID-19 vaccine. The study's findings and limits: Targets within unmutated variant regions were reportedly found for nearly half of spike-specific TCRs. Baseline antibody screening turned up just six or seven seropositive AZD1222 recipients.

Points on this clone: The antigen remains unidentified.

Germline trimming cut 2 bases from V and 7 bases from J; bases unmatched to any gene: 5. This CDR3 region has 14 residues. Per the germline V gene, CDR1 is MNHEY and CDR2 is SVGAGI. Profiling relied on immunoSEQ multiplex PCR, and the TCRdb table lists in-frame clones only, not all of them. The sample holds 95,000 to 100,000 clones, roughly 87% seen once. The chain is built from TRBV6-5 and TRBJ2-1; 7 bases map to TRBD2. The sample was peripheral blood, taken on day 0 of AZD1222 vaccination. This receptor was taken from an adult in good health. CDR3 amino acids: CASSYAGEVNEQFF. CDR3 coding DNA: TGTGCCAGCAGTTACGCGGGAGAGGTTAATGAGCAGTTCTTC.